The 17 T cell receptor beta chains reported below all come from one sample, sequenced in a study of blood T cell repertoires in COVID-19. The protocol was immunoSEQ multiplex PCR, while the TCRdb copy is restricted to in-frame clones and leaves out a portion. Here the sample spans about 250,000 clones, 70% to 80% being singletons. The material sequenced was peripheral blood. The origin of the receptors is a woman aged 80 or older with acute or convalescent COVID-19.

This clone was seen once. The chain carries TRBV19 and TRBJ2-2; 7 bases align to TRBD1. Germline values: CDR1 LNHDA, CDR2 SQIVND (reference sequence). The CDR3 extends over 14 amino acids. V lost 6 bases to trimming and J lost 3 bases; unmatched junction nucleotides: 4. CDR3 in amino acids: CASRGQRDTGELFF. As DNA, the CDR3 is TGTGCCAGTAGGGGACAGCGAGACACCGGGGAGCTGTTTTTT.

The chain recombines TRBV19 with TRBJ2-2, with D perhaps TRBD1 (6 bases). Germline assignment: CDR1 LNHDA and CDR2 SQIVND (reference sequence). V dropped 7 bases and J dropped 0 bases, with 15 bases sitting between them. The length of the CDR3 is 16 residues. The CDR3 region has the DNA TGTGCCAGTAACGCTGACAGGCGAGCGAACACCGGGGAGCTGTTTTTT. Protein product: CASNADRRANTGELFF.

The gene calls are TRBV6-1 and TRBJ2-2; possible D gene TRBD1, 5 bases. The V gene's germline CDR1 is MNHNS and CDR2 SASEGT. V lost 2 bases to trimming and J lost 5 bases, with 18 bases between them. CDR3 length equals 17 residues. CDR3 residues: CASSENPRAQWTGELFF. In nucleotides, the CDR3 is TGTGCCAGCAGTGAAAATCCCAGGGCCCAGTGGACCGGGGAGCTGTTTTTT.

The V and J genes are TRBV12-5 and TRBJ2-5; D may be TRBD1 (6 bases). CDR3 length equals 13 residues. Trimming shortened V by 1 base and J by 3 bases, and 6 bases separated the two germline ends. The germline V gene has CDR1 LGHNT and CDR2 FRNRAP. The CDR3 coding sequence is TGTGCTAGTGGTTTGGGGACAGAAGAGACCCAGTACTTC. It specifies CASGLGTEETQYF.

The chain links TRBV6-5 to TRBJ2-2; a possible D gene is TRBD1 (5 bases). This CDR3 is 14 amino acids long. Trimming pared 5 bases from V and 7 bases from J, leaving 14 bases between. Per the germline V gene, CDR1 is MNHEY and CDR2 is SVGAGI. The CDR3 loop is CASSRTRDNGELFF. The DNA of the CDR3 is TGTGCCAGCAGTCGCACCAGGGATAACGGGGAGCTGTTTTTT.

The V call is TRBV11-2, the J call TRBJ2-5; TRBD2 might be the D (6 bases). The V end lost 5 bases, the J end lost 5 bases, and 21 bases lay between the germline ends. CDR1 is SGHAT and CDR2 is FQNNGV in the germline V gene. The CDR3 covers 16 residues. In DNA form, the CDR3 reads TGTGCCAGCAGCCCAGGGAGAGGTGGGAGGTGGGAGACCCAGTACTTC. Protein product: CASSPGRGGRWETQYF.

The chain combines TRBV4-2 with TRBJ2-1, with 10 positions matching TRBD2. Per the germline V gene, CDR1 is LGHNA and CDR2 is YNFKEQ. The CDR3 runs 16 residues. The V segment lost 0 bases and the J segment 6 bases; nucleotides outside the gene matches: 5. The CDR3 sequence: CASSQEWTSGFNEQFF. CDR3 DNA sequence: TGTGCCAGCAGCCAAGAGTGGACTAGCGGTTTCAATGAGCAGTTCTTC.

This sequence joins TRBV5-4 and TRBJ1-2; a possible D gene is TRBD1 (5 bases). The germline CDR1 and CDR2 sequences are SGHNT and YYREEE (reference sequence). Between the trimmed V and J ends, which lost 4 bases and 2 bases, there was a span of 12 bases. The CDR3 extends over 14 amino acids. The CDR3 loop reads CASSPGGDNYGYTF. CDR3 in DNA: TGTGCCAGCAGCCCTGGAGGGGACAACTATGGCTACACCTTC.

The chain couples TRBV5-1 to TRBJ2-7; 10 bases are shared with TRBD1. The germline V gene has CDR1 SGHRS and CDR2 YFSETQ. The length of the CDR3 is 14 residues. Trimming removed 4 bases from V and 3 bases from J; junction bases left unmatched: 4. The CDR3 sequence is CASSAGQGFYEQYF. CDR3 sequence (DNA): TGCGCCAGCAGCGCGGGACAGGGGTTCTACGAGCAGTACTTC.

The V gene is TRBV5-1, the J gene TRBJ2-7, with TRBD2 matching 10 bases. This CDR3 is built from 15 residues. V was clipped by 5 bases and J by 1 base; unmatched bases: 6. Germline V CDR1 and CDR2: SGHRS, YFSETQ. CDR3 sequence (DNA): TGCGCCAGCAGGCAGGGACTAGCGCCTTCCTACGAGCAGTACTTC. It codes for CASRQGLAPSYEQYF.

V is TRBV7-9 and J is TRBJ2-2; D might be TRBD1 (6 bases). The V gene lost 6 bases and the J gene lost 1 base, with 9 bases spanning the gap. CDR1 is SEHNR and CDR2 is FQNEAQ in the germline V gene (reference sequence). CDR3 length: 14 amino acids. The CDR3 region is CASSSQGNTGELFF. CDR3 DNA: TGTGCCAGCAGTTCACAGGGGAACACCGGGGAGCTGTTTTTT.

A few counts support this clone. This chain links TRBV28 with TRBJ1-1; TRBD1 aligns across 7 bases. With V trimmed by 8 bases and J by 10 bases, 13 bases remained unmatched. There are 13 residues in the CDR3. From germline, CDR1 is MDHEN and CDR2 SYDVKM. The CDR3 coding sequence is TGTGCCAGCGCGACAGGGTCTCCTATCGGAGCTTTCTTT. It yields the protein CASATGSPIGAFF.

This chain joins TRBV6-5 and TRBJ2-3; TRBD2 is a possible D gene (5 bases). CDR1 and CDR2 (germline): MNHEY, SVGAGI. V lost 6 bases and J lost 4, with 14 bases in between. The CDR3 contains 14 residues. CDR3 nucleotides: TGTGCCAGCAGCGCGTCTACGAGGGCAGATACGCAGTATTTT. This sequence encodes CASSASTRADTQYF.

This clone was observed a few times. V gene TRBV19 combines with J gene TRBJ2-2, with 9 nucleotides matching TRBD2. The germline gives CDR1 LNHDA, CDR2 SQIVND (reference sequence). This CDR3 contains 18 residues. The V segment lost 5 bases and the J segment 1 base; nucleotides outside the gene matches: 11. The CDR3 DNA reads as TGTGCCAGTAGTCCCCGGACCGCAGCGGGGGGGAACACCGGGGAGCTGTTTTTT. As protein: CASSPRTAAGGNTGELFF.

This sequence joins TRBV9 and TRBJ2-7, with 9 bases fitting TRBD2. After removal of 0 bases from V and 4 bases from J, the junction contained 14 bases not matched to a gene. Germline lookup yields CDR1 SGDLS and CDR2 YYNGEE. The CDR3 is 18 amino acids. The CDR3 here is CASSVDPTMRGGRYEQYF. The CDR3 nucleotides are TGTGCCAGCAGCGTAGACCCCACTATGCGGGGGGGCAGGTACGAGCAGTACTTC.

The chain recombines TRBV5-4 with TRBJ1-1, with 10 bases aligning to TRBD1. The CDR3 covers 13 residues. CDR1 SGHNT and CDR2 YYREEE come from the germline V gene (reference sequence). V trimming: 4 bases; J trimming: 4 bases; junction bases outside the gene matches: 1. CDR3 sequence: CASSRTGGTEAFF. In DNA form, the CDR3 reads TGTGCCAGCAGCCGGACAGGGGGCACTGAAGCTTTCTTT.

The chain employs TRBV2 and TRBJ2-3; a possible D gene is TRBD2 (5 bases). V was pared by 6 bases and J by 5 bases, with 18 bases between. Germline loops: CDR1 SNHLY, CDR2 FYNNEI. There are 15 residues in the CDR3. The CDR3 protein is CASRIEAGGGDTQYF. In DNA form, the CDR3 reads TGTGCCAGCAGGATTGAGGCAGGAGGAGGAGATACGCAGTATTTT. Full variable domain (remainder filled in from reference TRBV2 and TRBJ2-3): EPEVTQTPSHQVTQMGQEVILRCVPISNHLYFYWYRQILGQKVEFLVSFYNNEISEKSEIFDDQFSVERPDGSNFTLKIRSTKLEDSAMYFCASRIEAGGGDTQYFGPGTRLTVL.